The sequence of this TCR beta chain was determined in a study of blood T cell repertoires in COVID-19. Profiled with immunoSEQ multiplex PCR; TCRdb holds only in-frame clones, not every one. The sample holds some 120,000 clones, more than 60% seen once. The V end lost 0 bases, the J end lost 5 bases, and 10 bases lay between the germline ends. The CDR3 length is 14 residues. Per the germline V gene, CDR1 is LGHNA and CDR2 is YSLEER. This receptor was identified in a woman between 65 and 79 years old with acute or convalescent COVID-19. The sequencing input was peripheral blood. The V and J genes are TRBV4-3 and TRBJ1-1; TRBD1 is a possible D gene (5 bases). CDR3 bases: TGCGCCAGCAGCCAAGATCGGGGGGGTACTGAAGCTTTCTTT. It is translated as CASSQDRGGTEAFF.